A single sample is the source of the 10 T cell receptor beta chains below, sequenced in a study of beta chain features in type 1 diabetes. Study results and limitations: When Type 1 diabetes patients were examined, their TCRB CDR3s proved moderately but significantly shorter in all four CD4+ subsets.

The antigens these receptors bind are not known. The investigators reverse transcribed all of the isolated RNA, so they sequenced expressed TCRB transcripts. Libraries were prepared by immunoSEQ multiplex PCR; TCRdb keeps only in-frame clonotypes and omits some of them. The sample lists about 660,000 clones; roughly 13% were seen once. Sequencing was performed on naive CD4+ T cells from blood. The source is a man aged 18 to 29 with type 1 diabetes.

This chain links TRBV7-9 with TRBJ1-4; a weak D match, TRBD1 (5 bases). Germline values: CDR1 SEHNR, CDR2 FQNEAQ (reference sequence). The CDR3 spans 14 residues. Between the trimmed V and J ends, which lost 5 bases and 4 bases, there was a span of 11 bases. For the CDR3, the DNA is TGTGCCAGCAGCCCAGGGACCCGTAATGAAAAACTGTTTTTT. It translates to CASSPGTRNEKLFF.

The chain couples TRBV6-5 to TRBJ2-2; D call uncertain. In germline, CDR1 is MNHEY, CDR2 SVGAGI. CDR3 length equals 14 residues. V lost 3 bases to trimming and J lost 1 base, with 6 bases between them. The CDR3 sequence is CASSYPLNTGELFF. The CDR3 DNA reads TGTGCCAGCAGTTATCCACTGAACACCGGGGAGCTGTTTTTT.

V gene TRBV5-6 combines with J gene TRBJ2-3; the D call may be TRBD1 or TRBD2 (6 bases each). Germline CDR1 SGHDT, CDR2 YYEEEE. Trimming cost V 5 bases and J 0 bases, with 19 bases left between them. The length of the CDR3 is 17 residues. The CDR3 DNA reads TGTGCCAGCAGTCGCAGGTCGGGGGCACCTAGCACAGATACGCAGTATTTT. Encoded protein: CASSRRSGAPSTDTQYF.

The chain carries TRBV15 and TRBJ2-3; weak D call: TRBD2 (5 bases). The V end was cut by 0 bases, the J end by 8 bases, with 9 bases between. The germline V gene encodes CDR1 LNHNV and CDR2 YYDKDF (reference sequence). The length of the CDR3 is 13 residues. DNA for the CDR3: TGTGCCACCAGCAGAGATGATCGGGGTACGCAGTATTTT. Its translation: CATSRDDRGTQYF.

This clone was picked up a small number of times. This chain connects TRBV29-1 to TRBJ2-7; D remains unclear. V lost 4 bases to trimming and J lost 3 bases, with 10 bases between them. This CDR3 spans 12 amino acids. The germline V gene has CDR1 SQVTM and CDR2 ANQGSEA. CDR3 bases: TGCAGCGTTGTAGACACTGGCTACGAGCAGTACTTC. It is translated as CSVVDTGYEQYF.

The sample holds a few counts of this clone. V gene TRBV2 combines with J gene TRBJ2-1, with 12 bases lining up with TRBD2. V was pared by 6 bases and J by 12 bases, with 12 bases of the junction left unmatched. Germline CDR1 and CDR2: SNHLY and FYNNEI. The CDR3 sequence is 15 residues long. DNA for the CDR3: TGTGCCAGCAGAAATCGGACTAGCGGGGACGCTCGGCAGTTCTTC. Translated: CASRNRTSGDARQFF. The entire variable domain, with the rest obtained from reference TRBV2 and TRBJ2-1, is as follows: EPEVTQTPSHQVTQMGQEVILRCVPISNHLYFYWYRQILGQKVEFLVSFYNNEISEKSEIFDDQFSVERPDGSNFTLKIRSTKLEDSAMYFCASRNRTSGDARQFFGPGTRLTVL.

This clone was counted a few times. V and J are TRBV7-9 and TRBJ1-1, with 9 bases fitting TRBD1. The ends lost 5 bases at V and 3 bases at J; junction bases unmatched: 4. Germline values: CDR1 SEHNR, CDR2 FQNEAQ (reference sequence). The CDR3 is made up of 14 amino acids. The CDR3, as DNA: TGTGCCAGCAGCCCCGGACAGGGGCACACTGAAGCTTTCTTT. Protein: CASSPGQGHTEAFF.

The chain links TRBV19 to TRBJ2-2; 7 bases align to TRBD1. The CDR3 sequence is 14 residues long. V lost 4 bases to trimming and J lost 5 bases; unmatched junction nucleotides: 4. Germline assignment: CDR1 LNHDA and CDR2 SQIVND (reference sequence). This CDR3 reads CASSRQGSTGELFF. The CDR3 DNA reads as TGTGCCAGTAGTAGACAGGGCTCAACCGGGGAGCTGTTTTTT.

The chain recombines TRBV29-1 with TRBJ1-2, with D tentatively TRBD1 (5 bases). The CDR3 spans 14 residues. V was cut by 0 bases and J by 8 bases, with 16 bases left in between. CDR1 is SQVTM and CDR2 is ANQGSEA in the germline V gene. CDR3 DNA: TGCAGCGTTGAAGATGAGGGGCAGGGCGAAGGCTACACCTTC. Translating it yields CSVEDEGQGEGYTF.

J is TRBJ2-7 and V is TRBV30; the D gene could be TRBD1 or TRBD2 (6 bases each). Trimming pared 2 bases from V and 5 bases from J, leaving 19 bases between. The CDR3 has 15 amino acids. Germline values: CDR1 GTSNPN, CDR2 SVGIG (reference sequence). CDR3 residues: CAWSSFDGGRDEQYF. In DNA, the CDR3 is TGTGCCTGGAGTTCTTTTGACGGGGGCAGGGACGAGCAGTACTTC.